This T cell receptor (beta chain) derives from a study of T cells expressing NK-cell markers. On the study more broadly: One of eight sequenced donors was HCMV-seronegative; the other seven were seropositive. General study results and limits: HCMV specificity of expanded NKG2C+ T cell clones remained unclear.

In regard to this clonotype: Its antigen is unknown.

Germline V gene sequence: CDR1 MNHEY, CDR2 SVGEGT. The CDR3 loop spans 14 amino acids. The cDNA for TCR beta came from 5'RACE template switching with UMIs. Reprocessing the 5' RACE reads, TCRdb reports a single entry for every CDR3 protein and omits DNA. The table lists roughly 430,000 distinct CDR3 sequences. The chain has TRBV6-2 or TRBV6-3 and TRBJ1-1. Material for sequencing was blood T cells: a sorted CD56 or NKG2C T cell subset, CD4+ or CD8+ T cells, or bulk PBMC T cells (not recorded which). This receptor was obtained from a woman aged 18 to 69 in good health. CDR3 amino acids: CASSYYSQVTEAFF.